The source of this TCR beta chain is a study of T-cell memory formation after mild COVID-19. TCRdb used MiXCR to reprocess the 5' RACE reads, holding one entry per CDR3 protein. The sample holds 380,000 or so distinct CDR3 sequences; roughly 13% are singletons and the top ten take about a fifth. Per germline, CDR1 SGHDT and CDR2 YYEEEE. The V end lost 1 base, the J end lost 7 bases, and 11 bases lay between the germline ends. The CDR3 spans 13 residues. The sequence came from a man between 18 and 35 years old who had mild COVID-19 (a few samples of this study predate the infection). Cell type and time point are not known. Material: PBMCs or a T cell subset sorted from them (not recorded which). The chain has TRBV5-6 and TRBJ1-1; D call uncertain. The CDR3 loop is CASSLFLGVEAFF. In DNA form, the CDR3 reads TGTGCCAGCAGCTTGTTCCTAGGAGTTGAAGCTTTCTTT.